Listed below are T cell receptor beta chains from one sample, sequenced in a study of T-cell memory formation after mild COVID-19. A single record per CDR3 protein comes from TCRdb applying MiXCR to the 5' RACE reads. Among a few hundred thousand distinct CDR3 sequences listed, roughly 15% were seen once. Sequencing was performed on PBMCs or a T cell subset sorted from them (not recorded which). The source of these receptors is a man younger than 35 who had mild COVID-19 (a few samples of this study predate the infection). Cell type and time point are not known. Each CDR3 is given with its conserved first and last residue. The order of the fields is CDR3 protein, CDR3 DNA, D gene, V gene, clone size, J gene. A D gene is named only where the DNA matches it firmly. Clone sizes are given selectively: once, few, many, or a class where the clone is expanded.

CSARAPDYGYTF	TGCAGTGCTAGAGCCCCGGATTATGGCTACACCTTC	-	TRBV20-1	few	TRBJ1-2
CASSLAYSGDYGYTF	TGCGCCAGCAGCTTGGCCTACAGTGGAGATTATGGCTACACCTTC	-	TRBV5-1	few	TRBJ1-2
CSVGTDLYGYTF	TGCAGCGTTGGGACAGATCTCTATGGCTACACCTTC	-	TRBV29-1	few	TRBJ1-2
CASSLVVYNEQFF	TGTGCCAGCAGCTTAGTGGTATACAATGAGCAGTTCTTC	-	TRBV7-8	many	TRBJ2-1
CASSLGQVTNTGELFF	TGTGCCAGCAGCTTAGGGCAGGTCACGAACACCGGGGAGCTGTTTTTT	-	TRBV7-3	few	TRBJ2-2
CASSQVGSGRRPQHF	TGCGCCAGCAGCCAAGTTGGGTCAGGGAGGCGGCCCCAGCATTTT	-	TRBV4-1	once	TRBJ1-5
CSATGGGWNTEAFF	TGCAGTGCCACAGGCGGAGGTTGGAACACTGAAGCTTTCTTT	-	TRBV20-1	many	TRBJ1-1
CASSQADQPQHF	TGTGCCAGCAGTCAGGCTGATCAGCCCCAGCATTTT	-	TRBV12-3/TRBV12-4	-	TRBJ1-5
CASSIQGGGTEAFF	TGCGCCAGCAGCATACAGGGAGGCGGCACTGAAGCTTTCTTT	-	TRBV5-1	many	TRBJ1-1
CASSLGWGLDGYTF	TGCGCCAGCAGCTTGGGATGGGGGCTCGATGGCTACACCTTC	-	TRBV5-1	few	TRBJ1-2
CASSFGGNRAIEQFF	TGTGCCAGCAGCTTTGGTGGTAACAGGGCTATTGAGCAGTTCTTC	-	TRBV7-2	-	TRBJ2-1
CASSLSSGGAHNEQFF	TGTGCCAGCAGTTTATCTAGCGGGGGGGCCCACAATGAGCAGTTCTTC	TRBD2	TRBV12-3/TRBV12-4	-	TRBJ2-1
CASSPKREAHNEQFF	TGTGCCAGCTCACCGAAGCGGGAGGCCCACAATGAGCAGTTCTTC	TRBD2	TRBV18	-	TRBJ2-1
CATSDDTRVQETQYF	TGTGCCACCAGTGATGACACCAGGGTCCAAGAGACCCAGTACTTC	-	TRBV24-1	many	TRBJ2-5
CASSQGPGSSPYF	TGTGCCAGCAGCCAGGGCCCGGGTTCAAGCCCGTATTTT	-	TRBV4-2	few	TRBJ2-3
CAWSVRQLYGYTF	TGTGCCTGGAGTGTACGACAGCTCTATGGCTACACCTTC	-	TRBV30	-	TRBJ1-2
CASSVAGFYNEQFF	TGTGCCAGCAGCGTAGCGGGGTTTTACAATGAGCAGTTCTTC	-	TRBV9	-	TRBJ2-1